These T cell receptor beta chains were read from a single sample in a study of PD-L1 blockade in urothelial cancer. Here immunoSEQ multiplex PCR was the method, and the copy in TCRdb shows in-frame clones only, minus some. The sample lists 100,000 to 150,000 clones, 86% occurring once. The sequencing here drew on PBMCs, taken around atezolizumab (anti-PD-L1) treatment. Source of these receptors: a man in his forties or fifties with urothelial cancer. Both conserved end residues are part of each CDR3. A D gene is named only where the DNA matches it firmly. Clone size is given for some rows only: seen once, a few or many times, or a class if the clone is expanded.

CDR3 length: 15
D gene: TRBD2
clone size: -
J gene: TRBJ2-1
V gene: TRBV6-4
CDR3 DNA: TGTGCCAGCATTGTAGCGGGAGGAACGGGAAATGAGCAGTTCTTC
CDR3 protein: CASIVAGGTGNEQFF

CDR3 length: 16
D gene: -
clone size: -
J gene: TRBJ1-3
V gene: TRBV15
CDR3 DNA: TGTGCCACCAGCAGAGATGTCGGGGGACCAGGAAACACCATATATTTT
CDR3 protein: CATSRDVGGPGNTIYF

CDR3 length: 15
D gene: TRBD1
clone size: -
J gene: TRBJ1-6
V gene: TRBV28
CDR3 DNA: TGTGCCAGCAGTTACCCGGGACAGGGAACTTCACCCCTCCACTTT
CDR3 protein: CASSYPGQGTSPLHF

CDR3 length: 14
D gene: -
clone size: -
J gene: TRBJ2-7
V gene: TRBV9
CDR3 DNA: TGTGCCAGCAACCCTTACTCGCCGCCCTACGAGCAGTACTTC
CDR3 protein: CASNPYSPPYEQYF

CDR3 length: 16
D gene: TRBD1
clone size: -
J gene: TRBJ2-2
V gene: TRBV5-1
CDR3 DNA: TGCGCCAGCAGCGTCGGGACAGGGGGTAGCACCGGGGAGCTGTTTTTT
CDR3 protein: CASSVGTGGSTGELFF

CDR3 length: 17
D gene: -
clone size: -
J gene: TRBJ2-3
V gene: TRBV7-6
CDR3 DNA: TGTGCCAGCTCAGGGGGGATGAGCGGGAGAAGGGCAGATACGCAGTATTTT
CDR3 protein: CASSGGMSGRRADTQYF

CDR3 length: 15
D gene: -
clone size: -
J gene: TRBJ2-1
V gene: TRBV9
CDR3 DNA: TGTGCCAGCAGCGTAGATGTCGGGACTTACAATGAGCAGTTCTTC
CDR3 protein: CASSVDVGTYNEQFF

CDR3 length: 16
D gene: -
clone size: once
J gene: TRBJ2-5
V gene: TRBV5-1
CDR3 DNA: TGCGCCAGCAGCTTGGCCTCAGGGGATAAAAAAGAGACCCAGTACTTC
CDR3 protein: CASSLASGDKKETQYF

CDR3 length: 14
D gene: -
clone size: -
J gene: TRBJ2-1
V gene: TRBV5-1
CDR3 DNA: TGCGCCAGCAGCTTGTGGCAGGGGAACAATGAGCAGTTCTTC
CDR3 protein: CASSLWQGNNEQFF

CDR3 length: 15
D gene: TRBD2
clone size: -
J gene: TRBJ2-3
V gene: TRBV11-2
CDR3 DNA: TGTGCCAGCAGCTTAGATAGCGGGTCTCAAGGTACGCAGTATTTT
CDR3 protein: CASSLDSGSQGTQYF

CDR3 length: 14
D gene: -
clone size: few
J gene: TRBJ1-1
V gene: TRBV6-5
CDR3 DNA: TGTGCCAGCAGACAGGGAGAGGGGAACACTGAAGCTTTCTTT
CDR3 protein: CASRQGEGNTEAFF

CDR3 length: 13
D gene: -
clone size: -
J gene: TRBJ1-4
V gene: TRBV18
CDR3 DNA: TGTGCCAGCTCACCTCGGTCGGGGGAAAAACTGTTTTTT
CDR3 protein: CASSPRSGEKLFF

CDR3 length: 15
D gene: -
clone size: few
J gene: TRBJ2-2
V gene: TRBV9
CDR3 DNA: TGTGCCAGCAGCACCCTTAGCGGGAACACCGGGGAGCTGTTTTTT
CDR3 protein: CASSTLSGNTGELFF

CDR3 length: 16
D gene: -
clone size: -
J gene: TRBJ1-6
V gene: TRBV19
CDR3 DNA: TGTGCCAGTGGGGCCTTCGGACAGTCGGTGAGATCACCCCTCCACTTT
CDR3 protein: CASGAFGQSVRSPLHF

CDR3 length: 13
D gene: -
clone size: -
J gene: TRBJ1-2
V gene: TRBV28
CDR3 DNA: TGTGCCACCTTTAGCGGGCGCGTCTATGGCTACACCTTC
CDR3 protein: CATFSGRVYGYTF

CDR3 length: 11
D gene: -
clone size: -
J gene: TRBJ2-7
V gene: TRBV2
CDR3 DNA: TGTGCCAGCACCCGAGGGTACGAGCAGTACTTC
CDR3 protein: CASTRGYEQYF

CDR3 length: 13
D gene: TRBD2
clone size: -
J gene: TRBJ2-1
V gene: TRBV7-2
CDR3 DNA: TGTGCCAGCAGCCCGTGGACTAGCGCAGATAAGTTCTTC
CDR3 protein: CASSPWTSADKFF

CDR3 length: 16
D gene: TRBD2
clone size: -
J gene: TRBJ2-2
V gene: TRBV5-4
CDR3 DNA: TGTGCCAGCAGCCACCCGGGACTAGCGGGGGGGAGGGAGCTGTTTTTT
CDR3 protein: CASSHPGLAGGRELFF

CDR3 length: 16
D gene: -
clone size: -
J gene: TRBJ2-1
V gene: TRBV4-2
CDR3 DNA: TGTGCCAGCAGCCAAGGGTTGCGGGTAGAGAACAATGAGCAGTTCTTC
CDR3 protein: CASSQGLRVENNEQFF

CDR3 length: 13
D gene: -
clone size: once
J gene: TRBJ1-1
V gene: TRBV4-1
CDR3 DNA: TGCGCCAGCAGCCGCAGGGTAGGAACTGAAGCTTTCTTT
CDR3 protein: CASSRRVGTEAFF

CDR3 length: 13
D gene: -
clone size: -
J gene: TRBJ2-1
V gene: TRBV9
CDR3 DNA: TGTGCCAGCAGCGTGCAGAGCAGGAATGAGCAGTTCTTC
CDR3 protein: CASSVQSRNEQFF

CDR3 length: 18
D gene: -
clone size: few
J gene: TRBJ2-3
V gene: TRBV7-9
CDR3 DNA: TGTGCCAGCAGCTTAGCATCGTCTCACGGGGGAAGCACAGATACGCAGTATTTT
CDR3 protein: CASSLASSHGGSTDTQYF

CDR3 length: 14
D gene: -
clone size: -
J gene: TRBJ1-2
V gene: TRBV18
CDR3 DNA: TGTGCCAGCTCACGGGACAAACTCTACAATGGCTACACCTTC
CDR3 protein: CASSRDKLYNGYTF

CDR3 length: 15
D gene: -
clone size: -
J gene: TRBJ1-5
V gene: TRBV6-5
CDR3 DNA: TGTGCCAGCAGTTACGGGGCAGGGGGCAATCAGCCCCAGCATTTT
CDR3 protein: CASSYGAGGNQPQHF

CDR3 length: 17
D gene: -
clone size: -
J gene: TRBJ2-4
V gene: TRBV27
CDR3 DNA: TGTGCCAGCAGTCCGTCCAGGGGTGTCCACGGGGAAAACATTCAGTACTTC
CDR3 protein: CASSPSRGVHGENIQYF

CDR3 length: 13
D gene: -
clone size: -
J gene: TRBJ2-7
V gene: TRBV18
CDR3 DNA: TGTGCCAGCTCCGAGGGCAGAACGAGGGAGCAGTACTTC
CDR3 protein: CASSEGRTREQYF

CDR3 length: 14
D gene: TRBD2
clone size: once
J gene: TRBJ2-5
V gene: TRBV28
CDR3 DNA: TGTGCCAGCGTCCCGGGACTAGCGGGTTGGGCCCAGTACTTC
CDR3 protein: CASVPGLAGWAQYF

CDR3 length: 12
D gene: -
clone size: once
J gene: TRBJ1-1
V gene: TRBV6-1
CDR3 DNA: TGTGCCAGCAGCCTAACAGCCACTGAAGCTTTCTTT
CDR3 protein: CASSLTATEAFF

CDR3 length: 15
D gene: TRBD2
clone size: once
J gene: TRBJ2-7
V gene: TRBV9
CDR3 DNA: TGTGCCAGCAGCCCTCGGGGGACTAGTACCTACGAGCAGTACTTC
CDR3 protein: CASSPRGTSTYEQYF

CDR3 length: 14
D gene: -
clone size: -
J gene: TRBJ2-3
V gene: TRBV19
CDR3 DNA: TGTGCCAGTATGTTAACGGGGGAGACAGATACGCAGTATTTT
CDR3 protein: CASMLTGETDTQYF

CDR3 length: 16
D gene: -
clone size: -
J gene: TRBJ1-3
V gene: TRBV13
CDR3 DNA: TGTGCCAGCAGCCCCCGGCCAGGTAACTCTGGAAACACCATATATTTT
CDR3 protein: CASSPRPGNSGNTIYF

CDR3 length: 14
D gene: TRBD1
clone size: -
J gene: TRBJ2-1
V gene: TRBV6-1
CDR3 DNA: TGTGCCAGCAGACAGGGACAGGGGGCGTTCGAGCAGTTCTTC
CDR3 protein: CASRQGQGAFEQFF

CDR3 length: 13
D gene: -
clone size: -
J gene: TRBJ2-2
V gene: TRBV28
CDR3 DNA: TGTGCCACCCGGGGGGCTTCCACCGGGGAGCTGTTTTTT
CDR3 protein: CATRGASTGELFF

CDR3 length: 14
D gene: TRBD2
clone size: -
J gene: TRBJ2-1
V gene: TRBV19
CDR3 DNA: TGTGCCAGTAGTCCGGGACTAGTCTACAATGAGCAGTTCTTC
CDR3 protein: CASSPGLVYNEQFF

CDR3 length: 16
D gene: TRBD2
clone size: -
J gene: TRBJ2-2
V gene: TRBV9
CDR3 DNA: TGTGCCAGCAGCGTAGGGACTAGCGGGAGGTCGGGGGAGCTGTTTTTT
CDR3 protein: CASSVGTSGRSGELFF

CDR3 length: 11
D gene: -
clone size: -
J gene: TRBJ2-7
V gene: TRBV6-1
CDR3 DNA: TGTGCCAGCAGTGAATCCCCAGGGGTGTACTTC
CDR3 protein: CASSESPGVYF